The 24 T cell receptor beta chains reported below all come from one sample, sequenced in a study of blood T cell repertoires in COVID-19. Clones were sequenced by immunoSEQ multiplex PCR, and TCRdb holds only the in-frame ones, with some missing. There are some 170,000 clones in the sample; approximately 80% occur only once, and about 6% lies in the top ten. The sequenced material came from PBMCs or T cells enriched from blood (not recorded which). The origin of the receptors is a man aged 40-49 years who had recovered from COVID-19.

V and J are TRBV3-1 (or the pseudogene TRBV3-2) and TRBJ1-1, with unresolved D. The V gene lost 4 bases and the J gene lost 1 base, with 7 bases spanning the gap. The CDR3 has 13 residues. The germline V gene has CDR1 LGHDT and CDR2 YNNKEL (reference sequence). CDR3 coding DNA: TGTGCCAGCAGCCTGCCTAAGAACACTGAAGCTTTCTTT. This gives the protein CASSLPKNTEAFF.

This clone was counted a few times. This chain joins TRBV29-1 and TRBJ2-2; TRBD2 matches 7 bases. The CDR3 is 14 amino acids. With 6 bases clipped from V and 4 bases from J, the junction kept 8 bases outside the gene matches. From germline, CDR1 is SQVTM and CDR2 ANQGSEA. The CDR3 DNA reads TGCAGCGTCATCCAGCGGGAACGCACCGGGGAGCTGTTTTTT. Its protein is CSVIQRERTGELFF.

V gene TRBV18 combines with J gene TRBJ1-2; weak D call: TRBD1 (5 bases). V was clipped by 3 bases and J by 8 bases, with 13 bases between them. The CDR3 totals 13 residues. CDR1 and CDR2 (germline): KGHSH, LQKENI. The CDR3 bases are TGTGCCAGCTCACCCCCAGGGTCGAGGGGCTACACCTTC. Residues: CASSPPGSRGYTF. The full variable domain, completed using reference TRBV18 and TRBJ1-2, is NAGVMQNPRHLVRRRGQEARLRCSPMKGHSHVYWYRQLPEEGLKFMVYLQKENIIDESGMPKERFSAEFPKEGPSILRIQQVVRGDSAAYFCASSPPGSRGYTFGSGTRLTVV.

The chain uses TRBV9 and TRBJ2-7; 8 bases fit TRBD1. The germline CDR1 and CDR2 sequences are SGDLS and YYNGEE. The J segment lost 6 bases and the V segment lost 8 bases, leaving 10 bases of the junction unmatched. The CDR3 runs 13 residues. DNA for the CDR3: TGTGCCAGACTGGACAGGGACGGCTGCGAGCAGTACTTC. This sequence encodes CARLDRDGCEQYF.

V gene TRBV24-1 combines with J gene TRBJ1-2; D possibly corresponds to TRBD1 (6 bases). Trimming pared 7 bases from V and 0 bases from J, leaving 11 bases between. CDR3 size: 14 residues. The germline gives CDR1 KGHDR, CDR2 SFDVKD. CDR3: CATRWDTSNYGYTF. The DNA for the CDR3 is TGTGCCACCAGGTGGGACACTTCTAACTATGGCTACACCTTC.

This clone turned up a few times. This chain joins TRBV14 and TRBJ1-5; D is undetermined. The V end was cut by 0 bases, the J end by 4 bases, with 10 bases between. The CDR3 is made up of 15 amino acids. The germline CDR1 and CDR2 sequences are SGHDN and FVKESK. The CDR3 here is CASSQDPGNNQPQHF. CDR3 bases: TGTGCCAGCAGCCAAGATCCAGGTAATAATCAGCCCCAGCATTTT.

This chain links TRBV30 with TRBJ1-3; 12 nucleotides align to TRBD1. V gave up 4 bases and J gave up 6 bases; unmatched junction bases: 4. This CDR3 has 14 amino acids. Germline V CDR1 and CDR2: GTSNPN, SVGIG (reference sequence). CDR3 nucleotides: TGTGCCTGGACCGGGACAGGGGGCGAAAACACCATATATTTT. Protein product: CAWTGTGGENTIYF.

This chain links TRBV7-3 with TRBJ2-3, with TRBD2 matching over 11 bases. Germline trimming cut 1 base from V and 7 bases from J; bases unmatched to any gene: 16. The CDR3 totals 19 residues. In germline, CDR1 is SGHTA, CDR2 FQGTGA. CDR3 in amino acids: CASSLKRRLGLADSNTQYF. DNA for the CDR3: TGTGCCAGCAGCTTAAAACGACGCCTGGGACTAGCGGATTCGAATACGCAGTATTTT.

The CDR3 nucleotides are TGTGCCAGCAGCTTGACGGGACAGACCTACGAGCAGTACGTC. Translation gives CASSLTGQTYEQYV. The chain is built from TRBV5-7 and TRBJ2-7, with TRBD1 identical over 7 bases. Being an ORF, TRBV5-7 has a function that is uncertain. CDR3 length: 14 residues. V dropped 1 base and J dropped 2; count of bases not matched to a gene: 3.

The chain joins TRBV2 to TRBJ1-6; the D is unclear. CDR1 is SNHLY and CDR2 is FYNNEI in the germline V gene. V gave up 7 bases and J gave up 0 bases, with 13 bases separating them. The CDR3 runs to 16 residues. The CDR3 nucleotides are TGTGCCAGCACCCATGACTTGAGCTCCTATAATTCACCCCTCCACTTT. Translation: CASTHDLSSYNSPLHF.

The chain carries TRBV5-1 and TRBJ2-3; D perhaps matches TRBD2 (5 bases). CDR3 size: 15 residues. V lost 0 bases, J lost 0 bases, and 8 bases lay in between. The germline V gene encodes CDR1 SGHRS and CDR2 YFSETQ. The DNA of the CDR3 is TGCGCCAGCAGCTTGGGCCTAGCCAGCACAGATACGCAGTATTTT. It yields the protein CASSLGLASTDTQYF.

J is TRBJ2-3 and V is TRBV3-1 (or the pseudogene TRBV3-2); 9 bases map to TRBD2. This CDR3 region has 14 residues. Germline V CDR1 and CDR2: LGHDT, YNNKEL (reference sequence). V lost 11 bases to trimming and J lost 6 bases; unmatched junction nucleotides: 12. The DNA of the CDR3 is TGTGCCGCGAGGCGCGGGGGGGCCGGGGATACGCAGTATTTT. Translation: CAARRGGAGDTQYF.

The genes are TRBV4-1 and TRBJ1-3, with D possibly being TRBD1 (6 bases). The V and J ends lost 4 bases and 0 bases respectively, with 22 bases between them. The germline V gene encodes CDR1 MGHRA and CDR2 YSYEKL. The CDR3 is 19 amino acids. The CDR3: CASSPSTGPTVNSGNTIYF. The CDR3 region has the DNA TGCGCCAGCAGCCCTTCGACAGGTCCCACCGTTAACTCTGGAAACACCATATATTTT.

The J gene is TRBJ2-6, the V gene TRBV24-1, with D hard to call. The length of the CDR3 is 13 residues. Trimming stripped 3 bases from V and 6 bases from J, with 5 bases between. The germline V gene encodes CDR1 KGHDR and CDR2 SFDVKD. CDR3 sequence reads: CATSDPVANVLTF. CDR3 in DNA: TGTGCCACCAGTGATCCGGTGGCCAACGTCCTGACTTTC.

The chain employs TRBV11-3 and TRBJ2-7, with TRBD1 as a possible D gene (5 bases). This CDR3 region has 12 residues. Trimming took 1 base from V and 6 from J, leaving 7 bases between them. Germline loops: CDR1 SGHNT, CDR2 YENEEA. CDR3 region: CASSLVGREQYF. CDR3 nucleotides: TGTGCCAGCAGCTTAGTGGGGCGCGAGCAGTACTTC. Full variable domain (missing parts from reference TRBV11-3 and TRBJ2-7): EAGVVQSPRYKIIEKKQPVAFWCNPISGHNTLYWYLQNLGQGPELLIRYENEEAVDDSQLPKDRFSAERLKGVDSTLKIQPAELGDSAVYLCASSLVGREQYFGPGTRLTVT.

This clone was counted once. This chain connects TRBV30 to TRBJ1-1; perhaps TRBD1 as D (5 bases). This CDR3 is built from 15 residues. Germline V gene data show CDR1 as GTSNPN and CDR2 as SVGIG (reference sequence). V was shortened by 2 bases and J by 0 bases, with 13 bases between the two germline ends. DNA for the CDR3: TGTGCCTGGAGTTTGGGGGGGATCATGAACACTGAAGCTTTCTTT. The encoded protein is CAWSLGGIMNTEAFF.

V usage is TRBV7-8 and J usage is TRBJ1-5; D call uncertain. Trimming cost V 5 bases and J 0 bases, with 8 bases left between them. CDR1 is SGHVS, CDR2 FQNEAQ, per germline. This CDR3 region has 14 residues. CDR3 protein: CASSTELSNQPQHF. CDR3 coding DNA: TGTGCCAGCAGCACAGAGCTTAGCAATCAGCCCCAGCATTTT.

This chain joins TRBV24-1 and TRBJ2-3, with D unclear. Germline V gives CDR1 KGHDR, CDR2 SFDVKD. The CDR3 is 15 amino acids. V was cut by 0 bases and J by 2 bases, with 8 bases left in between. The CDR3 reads CATSDLVESTDTQYF. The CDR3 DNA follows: TGTGCCACCAGTGATTTGGTGGAGTCCACAGATACGCAGTATTTT.

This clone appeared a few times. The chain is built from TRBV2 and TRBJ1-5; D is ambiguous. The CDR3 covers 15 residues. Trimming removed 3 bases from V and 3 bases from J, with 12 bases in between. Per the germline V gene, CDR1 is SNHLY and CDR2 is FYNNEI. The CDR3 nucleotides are TGTGCCAGCAGTGAGGAGGCCACCGCCAATCAGCCCCAGCATTTT. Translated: CASSEEATANQPQHF.

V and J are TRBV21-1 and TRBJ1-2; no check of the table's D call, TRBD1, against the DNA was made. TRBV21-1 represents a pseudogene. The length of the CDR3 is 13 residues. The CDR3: CAIQGPPFYGYTF. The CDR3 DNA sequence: TGTGCCATACAGGGGCCGCCGTTCTATGGCTACACCTTC.

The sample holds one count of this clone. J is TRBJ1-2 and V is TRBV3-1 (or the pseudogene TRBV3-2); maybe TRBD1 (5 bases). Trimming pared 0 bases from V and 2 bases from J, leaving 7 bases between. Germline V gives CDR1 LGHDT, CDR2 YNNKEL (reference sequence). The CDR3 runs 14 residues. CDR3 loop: CASSQDTGNYGYTF. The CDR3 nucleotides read TGTGCCAGCAGCCAAGACACAGGAAACTATGGCTACACCTTC.

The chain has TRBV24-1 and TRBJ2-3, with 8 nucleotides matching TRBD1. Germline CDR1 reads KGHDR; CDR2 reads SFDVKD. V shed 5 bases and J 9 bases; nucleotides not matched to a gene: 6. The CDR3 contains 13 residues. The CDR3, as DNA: TGTGCCACCAGTGCCCGACAGGGGAACACGCAGTATTTT. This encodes CATSARQGNTQYF.

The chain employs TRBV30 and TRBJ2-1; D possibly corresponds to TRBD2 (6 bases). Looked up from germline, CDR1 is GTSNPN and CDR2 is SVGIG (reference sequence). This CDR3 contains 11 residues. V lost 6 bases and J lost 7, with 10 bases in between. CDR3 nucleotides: TGTGCCTGCGGAGGGCGGAATGAGCAGTTCTTC. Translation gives CACGGRNEQFF.

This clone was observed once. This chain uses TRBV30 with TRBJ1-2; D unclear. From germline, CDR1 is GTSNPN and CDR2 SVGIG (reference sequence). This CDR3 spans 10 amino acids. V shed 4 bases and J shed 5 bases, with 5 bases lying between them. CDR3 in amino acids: CAWNSYGYTF. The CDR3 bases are TGTGCCTGGAATTCTTATGGCTACACCTTC.